This TCR beta chain was captured in a study of T-cell memory formation after mild COVID-19. Study as a whole: For the most part, TCR clusters were specific to one donor.

5'RACE primed at constant segments yielded TCR alpha and TCR beta cDNA libraries bearing sample barcodes and UMIs. TCRdb re-derived calls from the 5' RACE reads in MiXCR, one entry per CDR3 protein. The repertoire holds some 440,000 distinct CDR3 sequences, with 25% as singletons. Overall study findings and caveats: Confirmation was lacking for SARS-CoV-2 specificity of second-wave clones that peaked on day 37. Clones contracting day 15 to 85 were balanced CD4/CD8; later expanders leaned CD4+.

A note on this clonotype: As yet, its antigen is unknown.

The junction had 12 bases not matched to a gene; V was cut back by 6 bases and J by 5 bases. Per germline, CDR1 DFQATT and CDR2 SNEGSKA (reference sequence). The CDR3 consists of 16 residues. The clonotype originates from an adult woman who had mild COVID-19 (a few samples of this study predate the infection). Cell type and time point are not known. This rearrangement joins TRBV20-1 to TRBJ2-2; 10 positions match TRBD1. The sequenced sample was PBMCs or a T cell subset sorted from them (not recorded which). This CDR3 reads CSARTGGIGRTGELFF. CDR3 DNA: TGCAGTGCCCGGACAGGGGGGATAGGAAGGACCGGGGAGCTGTTTTTT.